A single sample is the source of the 8 T cell receptor beta chains below, sequenced in a study of blood T cell repertoires in COVID-19. Sequencing was performed with immunoSEQ multiplex PCR; in TCRdb, only in-frame clones are kept and a portion is missing. The sample lists around 150,000 clones, approximately 85% occurring once. The sample consisted of PBMCs or T cells enriched from blood (not recorded which). These receptors all come from a woman aged 50 to 65 with acute COVID-19.

This clone came up a few times. For the CDR3, the DNA is TGTGCCAGCAGCCATAGCTATGGCAGGGGGTCGAATCAGCCCCAGCATTTT. As protein: CASSHSYGRGSNQPQHF. This chain uses TRBV5-8 with TRBJ1-5; 7 nucleotides align to TRBD1. The CDR3 is made up of 17 amino acids. Germline V gene lookup returns CDR1 SGHTS and CDR2 YDEGEE. The V and J ends lost 4 bases and 4 bases, in that order; junction bases with no gene match: 14.

The gene calls are TRBV4-1 and TRBJ2-7; 9 bases fit TRBD2. Germline CDR1 is MGHRA and CDR2 is YSYEKL. The V and J ends lost 4 bases and 2 bases, in that order; junction bases with no gene match: 18. The CDR3 covers 19 residues. The DNA of the CDR3 is TGCGCCAGCAGCCTTTCATCTAGGCTTAGCGGGAGAGATACCTACGAGCAGTACTTC. Its translation: CASSLSSRLSGRDTYEQYF.

This rearrangement joins TRBV6-4 to TRBJ2-1; 8 bases agree with TRBD2. The CDR3 runs 17 residues. Losses at the gene ends were 6 bases for V and 2 bases for J; bases not matched to a gene: 12. The V gene's germline CDR1 is MRHNA and CDR2 SNTAGT. The CDR3, as DNA: TGTGCCAGCAGCGCCAGGGGCCGGGAGGGCCCCTACAATGAGCAGTTCTTC. This sequence encodes CASSARGREGPYNEQFF.

The V and J genes are TRBV5-1 and TRBJ2-5; weak D call: TRBD1 (5 bases). This CDR3 region has 15 residues. V lost 4 bases and J 4 bases, leaving 17 bases between the germline ends. Germline CDR1 SGHRS, CDR2 YFSETQ. The CDR3 protein is CASSAQGYESETQYF. CDR3 bases: TGCGCCAGCAGCGCTCAGGGTTATGAGTCAGAGACCCAGTACTTC. Full variable domain (missing parts from reference TRBV5-1 and TRBJ2-5): KAGVTQTPRYLIKTRGQQVTLSCSPISGHRSVSWYQQTPGQGLQFLFEYFSETQRNKGNFPGRFSGRQFSNSRSEMNVSTLELGDSALYLCASSAQGYESETQYFGPGTRLLVL.

The gene calls are TRBV14 and TRBJ2-1; the match to TRBD2 covers 7 bases. The CDR3 is made up of 17 amino acids. Germline trimming cut 3 bases from V and 2 bases from J; bases unmatched to any gene: 10. Germline loops: CDR1 SGHDN, CDR2 FVKESK. CDR3 residues: CASSHLSGTRTYNEQFF. CDR3 nucleotides: TGTGCCAGCAGCCACCTAAGCGGGACTCGGACCTACAATGAGCAGTTCTTC.

On this clone: The sample has other DNA sequences that encode this CDR3 too. The genes are TRBV5-1 and TRBJ1-3; TRBD1 agrees at 7 bases. The CDR3 is 14 residues long. CDR1 and CDR2 from the germline V gene are SGHRS and YFSETQ. With V trimmed by 8 bases and J by 2 bases, 7 bases remained unmatched. The CDR3 DNA reads as TGCGCCAGTACACAGGGGTCGCCTGGAAACACCATATATTTT. It yields the protein CASTQGSPGNTIYF.

This chain uses TRBV29-1 with TRBJ2-1; 14 nucleotides agree with TRBD2. The CDR3 is 15 residues long. Losses at the gene ends were 7 bases for V and 6 bases for J; bases not matched to a gene: 8. CDR1 and CDR2 from the germline V gene are SQVTM and ANQGSEA. As DNA, the CDR3 is TGCAGCGCAGAGGGGACTAGCGGGAGTCTCAATGAGCAGTTCTTC. Translated, it gives CSAEGTSGSLNEQFF.

This clone was detected a few times. The chain combines TRBV3-1 (or the pseudogene TRBV3-2) with TRBJ2-4, with D possibly matching TRBD1 (6 bases). The V gene's germline CDR1 is LGHDT and CDR2 YNNKEL (reference sequence). This CDR3 spans 17 amino acids. Trimming removed 0 bases at V and 8 bases at J, with 20 bases between. The chain's CDR3 is CASSQDLAGESTDIQYF. The CDR3 nucleotides are TGTGCCAGCAGCCAAGATTTGGCAGGGGAGTCAACGGACATTCAGTACTTC.